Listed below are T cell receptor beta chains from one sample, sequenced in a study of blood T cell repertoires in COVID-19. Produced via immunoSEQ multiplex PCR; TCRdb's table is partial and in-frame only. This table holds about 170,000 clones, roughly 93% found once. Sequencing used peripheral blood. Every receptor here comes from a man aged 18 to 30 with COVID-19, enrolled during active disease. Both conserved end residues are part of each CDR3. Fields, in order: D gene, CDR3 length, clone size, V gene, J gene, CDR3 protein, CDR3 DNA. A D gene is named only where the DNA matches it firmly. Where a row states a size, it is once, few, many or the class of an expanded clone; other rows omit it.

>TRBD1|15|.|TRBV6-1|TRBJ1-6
CASSWETGSNSPLHF
TGTGCCAGCAGTTGGGAGACAGGGAGCAATTCACCCCTCCACTTT
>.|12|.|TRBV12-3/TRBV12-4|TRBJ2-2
CASSSHTGELFF
TGTGCCAGCAGTTCCCATACCGGGGAGCTGTTTTTT
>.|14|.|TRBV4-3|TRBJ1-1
CASSRRGPNTEAFF
TGCGCCAGCAGCCGCAGGGGACCTAACACTGAAGCTTTCTTT
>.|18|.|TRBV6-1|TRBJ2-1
CASSEELGLLDSYNEQFF
TGTGCCAGCAGTGAAGAACTAGGACTGCTAGACTCCTACAATGAGCAGTTCTTC
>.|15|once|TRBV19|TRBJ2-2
CASSPRGPNTGELFF
TGTGCCAGTAGTCCCCGGGGTCCCAACACCGGGGAGCTGTTTTTT
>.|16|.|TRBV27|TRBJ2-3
CASMARGSKGDDTQYF
TGTGCCAGCATGGCCCGGGGTTCAAAGGGGGATGATACGCAGTATTTT
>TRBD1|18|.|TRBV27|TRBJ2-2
CASSPYLARTGNTGELFF
TGTGCCAGCAGTCCTTACCTTGCGAGGACAGGGAACACCGGGGAGCTGTTTTTT
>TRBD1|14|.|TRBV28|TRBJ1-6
CASSSDRDNSPLHF
TGTGCCAGCAGCTCTGACAGGGATAATTCACCCCTCCACTTT
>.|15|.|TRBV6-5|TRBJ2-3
CASSRLGADTDTQYF
TGTGCCAGCAGCCGACTAGGGGCAGACACAGATACGCAGTATTTT
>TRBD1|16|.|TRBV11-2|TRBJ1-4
CASSPRGTGVNEKLFF
TGTGCCAGCAGCCCGCGGGGGACAGGCGTTAATGAAAAACTGTTTTTT
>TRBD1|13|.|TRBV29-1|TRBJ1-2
CSFTSGTGGGYTF
TGCAGCTTTACCTCTGGGACAGGGGGTGGCTACACCTTC
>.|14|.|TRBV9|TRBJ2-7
CASSEGTPGGEQYF
TGTGCCAGCAGCGAAGGGACTCCAGGAGGCGAGCAGTACTTC
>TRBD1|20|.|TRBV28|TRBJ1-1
CASSFGPRRTHRGPNTEAFF
TGTGCCAGCAGTTTCGGTCCGCGCAGGACCCACAGGGGGCCGAACACTGAAGCTTTCTTT
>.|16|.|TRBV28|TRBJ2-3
CASSLPGQISTDTQYF
TGTGCCAGCAGTTTACCGGGACAAATTTCGACAGATACGCAGTATTTT
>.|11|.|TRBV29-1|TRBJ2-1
CSVPVGNEQFF
TGCAGCGTCCCAGTCGGGAATGAGCAGTTCTTC
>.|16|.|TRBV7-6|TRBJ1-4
CASSLARGRTNEKLLF
TGTGCCAGCAGCTTAGCGCGGGGTAGGACTAATGAAAAACTGCTTTTT
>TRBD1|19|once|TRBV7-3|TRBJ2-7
CASSPTGTETYLPSYEQYF
TGTGCCAGCAGCCCCACCGGGACAGAGACCTATCTCCCCTCCTACGAGCAGTACTTC
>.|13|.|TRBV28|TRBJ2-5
CASRSGHLQTQYF
TGTGCCAGCAGATCAGGACATCTGCAGACCCAGTACTTC
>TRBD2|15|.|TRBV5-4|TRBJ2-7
CASSASGLGAYEQYF
TGTGCCAGCAGCGCGAGTGGACTAGGGGCCTACGAGCAGTACTTC
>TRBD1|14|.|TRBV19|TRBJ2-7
CASSPDRGRGEQYF
TGTGCCAGTAGTCCGGACAGGGGGCGAGGCGAGCAGTACTTC
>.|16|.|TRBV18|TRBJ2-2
CASSPNLPRNTGELFF
TGTGCCAGCTCACCCAACCTCCCGCGGAACACCGGGGAGCTGTTTTTT
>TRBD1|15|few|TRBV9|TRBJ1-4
CASSAQGEQNEKLFF
TGTGCCAGCAGCGCTCAGGGGGAACAGAATGAAAAACTGTTTTTT
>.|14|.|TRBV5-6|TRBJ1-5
CASSYSRSNQPQHF
TGTGCCAGCAGCTACAGTCGTAGCAATCAGCCCCAGCATTTT
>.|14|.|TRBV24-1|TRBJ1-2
CATSDWTSLDGYTF
TGTGCCACCAGTGATTGGACATCCTTAGATGGCTACACCTTC
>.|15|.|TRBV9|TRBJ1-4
CASRPGVETNEKLFF
TGTGCCAGCCGGCCCGGGGTCGAAACTAATGAAAAACTGTTTTTT
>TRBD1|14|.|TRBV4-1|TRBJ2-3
CASSLGTGADTQYF
TGCGCCAGCAGCCTTGGGACAGGGGCAGATACGCAGTATTTT
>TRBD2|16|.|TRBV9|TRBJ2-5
CASSPLGLAGEETQYF
TGTGCCAGCAGCCCTTTGGGACTAGCGGGAGAAGAGACCCAGTACTTC
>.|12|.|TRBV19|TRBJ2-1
CASSYLAAEQFF
TGTGCCAGTAGCTACTTAGCTGCTGAGCAGTTCTTC
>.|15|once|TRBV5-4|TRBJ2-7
CASSSLARSPYEQYF
TGTGCCAGCAGTTCGCTAGCGCGATCTCCGTACGAGCAGTACTTC
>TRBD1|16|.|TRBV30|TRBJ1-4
CAWSPGQGALSEKLLF
TGTGCCTGGAGTCCAGGACAGGGGGCGCTTAGTGAAAAACTGCTTTTT
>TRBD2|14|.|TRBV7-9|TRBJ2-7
CASSRRGLADEQYF
TGTGCCAGCAGCCGACGGGGACTAGCGGACGAGCAGTACTTC
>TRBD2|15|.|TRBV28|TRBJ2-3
CASSLKVAGDGTQYF
TGTGCCAGCAGTTTAAAGGTAGCGGGAGATGGTACGCAGTATTTT
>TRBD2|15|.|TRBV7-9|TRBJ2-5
CASSTTSGGKETQYF
TGTGCCAGCAGCACGACTAGCGGGGGGAAAGAGACCCAGTACTTC
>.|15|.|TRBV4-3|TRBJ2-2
CASSQGRTNTGELFF
TGCGCCAGCAGCCAAGGGAGGACGAACACCGGGGAGCTGTTTTTT
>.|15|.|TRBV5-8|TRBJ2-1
CASSSILRRNNEQFF
TGTGCCAGCAGCTCGATTTTGAGGCGGAACAATGAGCAGTTCTTC
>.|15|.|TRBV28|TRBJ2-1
CASSSTRTNYNEQFF
TGTGCCAGCAGTTCGACCCGGACTAACTACAATGAGCAGTTCTTC
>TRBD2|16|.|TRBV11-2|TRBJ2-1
CASSLELAGQYNEQFF
TGTGCCAGCAGCTTAGAACTAGCGGGACAGTACAATGAGCAGTTCTTC
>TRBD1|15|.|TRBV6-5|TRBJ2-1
CASSSRGPSYNEQFF
TGTGCCAGCAGTTCCAGGGGGCCCTCCTACAATGAGCAGTTCTTC
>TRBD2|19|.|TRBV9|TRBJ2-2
CASSERLAGGLSDTGELFF
TGTGCCAGCAGCGAACGACTAGCGGGAGGGTTGTCAGACACCGGGGAGCTGTTTTTT
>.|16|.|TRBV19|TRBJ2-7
CASNPLGRLGVHEQYF
TGTGCCAGTAATCCTTTGGGCAGACTAGGTGTCCACGAGCAGTACTTC
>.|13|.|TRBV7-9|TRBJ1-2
CASSSYSHYGYTF
TGTGCCAGCAGCTCGTACAGCCACTATGGCTACACCTTC
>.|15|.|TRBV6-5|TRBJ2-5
CASRITGAAQETQYF
TGTGCCAGCAGAATCACTGGGGCAGCCCAAGAGACCCAGTACTTC
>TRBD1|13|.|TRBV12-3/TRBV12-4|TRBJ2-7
CASSLWDSYEQYF
TGTGCCAGCAGTTTATGGGACAGTTACGAGCAGTACTTC
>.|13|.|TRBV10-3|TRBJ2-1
CAISGKGPGEQFF
TGTGCCATCAGTGGGAAAGGGCCGGGAGAGCAGTTCTTC
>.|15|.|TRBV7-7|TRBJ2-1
CASSLAADKGYEQFF
TGTGCCAGCAGCTTAGCGGCAGATAAGGGGTATGAGCAGTTCTTC
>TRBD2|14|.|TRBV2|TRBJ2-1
CASRGLAGPNEQFF
TGTGCCAGCAGGGGACTAGCGGGACCCAATGAGCAGTTCTTC
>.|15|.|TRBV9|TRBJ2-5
CASSAGNEMTRTQYF
TGTGCCAGCAGCGCAGGTAATGAAATGACCAGGACCCAGTACTTC
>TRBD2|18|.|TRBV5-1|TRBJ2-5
CASSFLASGRAQQETQYF
TGCGCCAGCAGCTTCTTGGCTAGCGGGAGGGCCCAACAAGAGACCCAGTACTTC
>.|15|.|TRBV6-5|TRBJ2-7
CASSYSDGESYEQYF
TGTGCCAGCAGTTACTCGGACGGGGAGTCCTACGAGCAGTACTTC
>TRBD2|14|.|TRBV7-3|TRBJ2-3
CASSPAGGSDTQYF
TGTGCCAGCAGCCCCGCCGGGGGGTCAGATACGCAGTATTTT
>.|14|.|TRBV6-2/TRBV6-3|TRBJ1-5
CASSSRVGNQPQHF
TGTGCCAGCAGTTCCAGGGTTGGAAATCAGCCCCAGCATTTT
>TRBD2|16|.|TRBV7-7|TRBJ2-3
CASSPLGAGGPDTQYF
TGTGCTAGCAGCCCCCTAGGGGCGGGAGGGCCTGATACGCAGTATTTT
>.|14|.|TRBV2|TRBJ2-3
CASNPGLRTDTQYF
TGTGCCAGCAACCCGGGACTGAGGACAGATACGCAGTATTTT